This paragraph reports one T cell receptor beta chain. The antigen is undetermined. No cell sorting was done before RNA was extracted from the tissue. The data are from a study of tumor and adjacent non-tumor tissue in lung cancer. Study-wide context: Stage I to III disease affected some 11 men and 4 or 5 women aged about 31 to 85. Each sample yielded 3.5 million to 4.5 million productive TCRbeta reads on average. Broader study findings: Normal lung showed higher cumulative top 100 clone frequency than tumor. TCR diversity was significantly greater in tumor than normal lung tissue.

A modified ARM-PCR protocol with three rounds of nested PCR amplified TCRbeta. TCRdb used MiXCR to reprocess the multiplex PCR reads, holding one entry per CDR3 protein. In the table there are under 250,000 distinct CDR3 sequences, 71% of which are singletons. The CDR3 consists of 16 residues. Germline assignment: CDR1 WNHNN and CDR2 SYGVQD (reference sequence). V shed 5 bases and J shed 6 bases, with 23 bases lying between them. The receptor was isolated from a man in his 60s with non-small cell lung cancer. V usage is TRBV10-1 and J usage is TRBJ2-7; either TRBD1 or TRBD2 may fit D (6 bases each). The sample consisted of lung tumor tissue. The CDR3 region is CASSKGGYSAKSEQYF. DNA of the CDR3: TGCGCCAGCAGTAAGGGGGGCTACTCGGCTAAGTCCGAGCAGTACTTC.